The rows below give T cell receptor beta chains drawn from one sample of a study of blood T cell repertoires in COVID-19. Using immunoSEQ multiplex PCR, the repertoire was profiled, and TCRdb retains in-frame clones only, with some absent. The data contain some 120,000 clones, roughly 80% of them singletons. Material for sequencing was peripheral blood. The receptors were sampled from a woman between 45 and 60 years old with acute or convalescent COVID-19. The conserved cysteine and the conserved F or W are not part of the CDR3 here.

CDR3 protein: AWMKGTRLLSGNTIY
V gene: TRBV30

CDR3 protein: ASSLGQDTDTQY
V gene: TRBV5-1

CDR3 protein: ASSLTGGLGNYGYT
V gene: TRBV6-6

CDR3 protein: SAKRETEAF
V gene: TRBV20-1

CDR3 protein: ASSPTVYNEQF
V gene: TRBV18

CDR3 protein: ASSFISSTDTQY
V gene: TRBV7-9

CDR3 protein: ASSLEASGGSGEQY
V gene: TRBV5-1

CDR3 protein: ASRPGRNNQPQH
V gene: TRBV6-5

CDR3 protein: ASEGLAGGDEQF
V gene: TRBV18

CDR3 protein: ASSFFGTGVNEQF
V gene: TRBV7-9

CDR3 protein: AMGQISGNTIY
V gene: TRBV30

CDR3 protein: ASQKGQGIHQPQH
V gene: TRBV19

CDR3 protein: ASSIDRGDNQPQH
V gene: TRBV19

CDR3 protein: ASSPPSKPGQTEAF
V gene: TRBV28

CDR3 protein: ASSEWRTDTQY
V gene: TRBV10-1

CDR3 protein: AWSETSGQGDSGYT
V gene: TRBV30

CDR3 protein: ASSHYRDTGTEAF
V gene: TRBV3-1/TRBV3-2

CDR3 protein: ATSFGGDTGELF
V gene: TRBV15

CDR3 protein: ASSLVAVNTEAF
V gene: TRBV7-9

CDR3 protein: ASSPDRANSYEQY
V gene: TRBV5-1

CDR3 protein: SVEGGGTGSYEQY
V gene: TRBV29-1

CDR3 protein: AWSLQGQSSYNEQF
V gene: TRBV30

CDR3 protein: ASREDSYNEQF
V gene: TRBV6-1

CDR3 protein: ASSSMRRQSDQPQH
V gene: TRBV5-6

CDR3 protein: ASSPRDSYFGELF
V gene: TRBV6-5

CDR3 protein: AISESTGNYGYT
V gene: TRBV10-3

CDR3 protein: AWSRGDINYGYT
V gene: TRBV30

CDR3 protein: ASSLERGRGADTQY
V gene: TRBV5-1

CDR3 protein: ASSPEGNYGYT
V gene: TRBV5-1

CDR3 protein: SAPRGSLVNEQF
V gene: TRBV29-1

CDR3 protein: ASSDLGYYGYT
V gene: TRBV25-1

CDR3 protein: ASSPDVQGSYSPLH
V gene: TRBV5-1

CDR3 protein: ASSPRRAGANTEAF
V gene: TRBV18

CDR3 protein: ASSEAVGTGVGQPQH
V gene: TRBV6-1

CDR3 protein: ASYGGVSGNTIY
V gene: TRBV10-3

CDR3 protein: ASSLAGSTSTDTQY
V gene: TRBV5-1

CDR3 protein: ASSLGAGNQPQH
V gene: TRBV5-6

CDR3 protein: ASNLGGGQGVYEQY
V gene: TRBV27

CDR3 protein: ASSPGTGPNEKLF
V gene: TRBV7-9

CDR3 protein: ASSYPRTGEHQPQH
V gene: TRBV6-6

CDR3 protein: ASSKQGSNYGYT
V gene: TRBV27

CDR3 protein: ASSIANSNQPQH
V gene: TRBV19

CDR3 protein: ASSFHPGTGVDEQY
V gene: TRBV11-1

CDR3 protein: ATSRDLVPRYNEQF
V gene: TRBV15

CDR3 protein: ASTDRANTEAF
V gene: TRBV2

CDR3 protein: ASTVLDRGPNYGYT
V gene: TRBV19

CDR3 protein: ASSLGNSADTQY
V gene: TRBV11-3